This T cell receptor (beta chain) was found in a study of long-term antiretroviral therapy in people with HIV. Study results and caveats: Nothing was known about ART adherence, viral resistance or changes in therapy.

A v3.0 immunoSEQ assay was performed at survey level. Profiling relied on immunoSEQ multiplex PCR, and the TCRdb table lists in-frame clones only, not all of them. In the table there are more than 35,000 clones, 80% of which are singletons. In germline, CDR1 is ENHRY, CDR2 SYGVKD. V shed 3 bases and J shed 3 bases, with 7 bases lying between them. There are 13 residues in the CDR3. Regarding this clone: The antigen is undetermined.

This TCR derives from a man aged 18-30 years with HIV. The chain carries TRBV10-3 and TRBJ2-3; D remains unclear. This specimen was unsorted PBMCs, taken 1.5 years after starting antiretroviral therapy. CDR3 protein: CAISESVTDTQYF. The CDR3 coding sequence is TGTGCCATCAGTGAAAGCGTTACAGATACGCAGTATTTT.